The next 29 T cell receptor beta chains were all read from a single sample in a study of cytomegalovirus exposure and HLA in healthy donors. Primers: 60 Vbeta forward and 13 Jbeta reverse. TCRdb's table, derived via immunoSEQ multiplex PCR, lists solely in-frame clones and lacks some. The sample includes approximately 160,000 clones, approximately 75% of them seen just once. The sample comprised PBMCs. All receptors derive from a woman aged 18-29 years in good health and CMV-seronegative.

V usage is TRBV6-6 and J usage is TRBJ1-5; D possibly corresponds to TRBD1 (6 bases). V was shortened by 2 bases and J by 3 bases, with 11 bases between the two germline ends. CDR3 length: 15 residues. Germline V gene lookup returns CDR1 MNHNY and CDR2 SVGAGI (reference sequence). The CDR3 protein is CASSYVGQSNQPQHF. DNA of the CDR3: TGTGCCAGCAGTTACGTTGGACAGTCCAATCAGCCCCAGCATTTT.

The rearrangement uses TRBV7-6 and TRBJ2-7; D is possibly TRBD1 (5 bases). The V gene lost 5 bases and the J gene lost 2 bases, with 10 bases spanning the gap. Germline V gene lookup returns CDR1 SGHVS and CDR2 FNYEAQ. CDR3 size: 13 residues. This CDR3 reads CASSETDTYEQYF. The CDR3 nucleotides read TGTGCCAGCAGCGAGACGGACACCTACGAGCAGTACTTC.

The chain uses TRBV10-3 and TRBJ1-1; 7 bases match TRBD1. CDR3 size: 14 residues. The V segment lost 10 bases and the J segment 1 base; nucleotides outside the gene matches: 9. The germline V gene has CDR1 ENHRY and CDR2 SYGVKD. CDR3 sequence reads: CATLTGLKNTEAFF. CDR3 coding DNA: TGTGCCACCCTGACAGGGCTCAAGAACACTGAAGCTTTCTTT.

This clone is a singleton in its sample. The V and J genes are TRBV4-2 and TRBJ2-1; 9 bases fit TRBD2. The V gene's germline CDR1 is LGHNA and CDR2 YNFKEQ. CDR3 size: 20 residues. V lost 5 bases to trimming and J lost 1 base; unmatched junction nucleotides: 18. The CDR3 DNA is TGTGCCAGCAGCGGATTCCCGGGTAGTAGCGGGGGCCAATCCTACAATGAGCAGTTCTTC. Amino acids: CASSGFPGSSGGQSYNEQFF.

This rearrangement joins TRBV6-4 to TRBJ1-6; D uncertain. Germline V gene sequence: CDR1 MRHNA, CDR2 SNTAGT. This CDR3 has 14 residues. Trimming removed 4 bases from V and 7 bases from J, with 11 bases in between. The CDR3 sequence is CASSVSPGNSPLHF. The CDR3 DNA follows: TGTGCCAGCAGTGTTAGCCCGGGAAATTCACCCCTCCACTTT.

The chain is built from TRBV19 and TRBJ2-5, with TRBD2 matching over 8 bases. Germline loops: CDR1 LNHDA, CDR2 SQIVND (reference sequence). The trim removed 5 bases at V and 4 bases at J, leaving 9 bases unmatched. The CDR3 totals 15 residues. This CDR3 reads CASSEGLVWGETQYF. CDR3 DNA: TGTGCCAGTAGTGAGGGACTAGTTTGGGGAGAGACCCAGTACTTC. The complete variable domain, with remaining parts taken from reference TRBV19 and TRBJ2-5, reads DGGITQSPKYLFRKEGQNVTLSCEQNLNHDAMYWYRQDPGQGLRLIYYSQIVNDFQKGDIAEGYSVSREKKESFPLTVTSAQKNPTAFYLCASSEGLVWGETQYFGPGTRLLVL.

The chain recombines TRBV2 with TRBJ1-1; 7 bases match TRBD1. The CDR3 is 15 amino acids. V lost 3 bases, J lost 6 bases, and 10 bases stayed unmatched. CDR1 and CDR2 (germline): SNHLY, FYNNEI. CDR3 sequence reads: CASSERQTGRPEAFF. For the CDR3, the DNA is TGTGCCAGCAGTGAGAGACAGACAGGGAGACCTGAAGCTTTCTTT. The whole variable domain, filled in from reference TRBV2 and TRBJ1-1, reads EPEVTQTPSHQVTQMGQEVILRCVPISNHLYFYWYRQILGQKVEFLVSFYNNEISEKSEIFDDQFSVERPDGSNFTLKIRSTKLEDSAMYFCASSERQTGRPEAFFGQGTRLTVV.

J is TRBJ1-6 and V is TRBV6-6; TRBD1 agrees at 8 bases. CDR1 and CDR2 (germline): MNHNY, SVGAGI (reference sequence). The CDR3 runs 15 residues. V gave up 7 bases and J gave up 6 bases; unmatched junction bases: 8. The CDR3, as DNA: TGTGCCAGCAAAAAACCTGACAGGGGTAATTCACCCCTCCACTTT. This gives the protein CASKKPDRGNSPLHF.

This clone was seen a single time. As DNA, the CDR3 is TGTGCCAGCAGCTTAGGGGCAGGGGGGATAACCCAGTACTTC. It translates to CASSLGAGGITQYF. The chain employs TRBV7-2 and TRBJ2-5; maybe TRBD1 (7 bases). CDR1 and CDR2 (germline): SGHTA, FQGNSA. V lost 1 base and J 8 bases, leaving 14 bases between the germline ends. The CDR3 loop spans 14 amino acids.

The chain couples TRBV9 to TRBJ2-1; D may be TRBD2 (6 bases). Germline values: CDR1 SGDLS, CDR2 YYNGEE. V lost 0 bases to trimming and J lost 4 bases, with 20 bases between them. The CDR3 runs 18 residues. Here the CDR3 DNA reads TGTGCCAGCAGCGTAGTACCCCAGCCTAGCGTCGGTTACAATGAGCAGTTCTTC. Amino acid sequence: CASSVVPQPSVGYNEQFF.

Concerning this clone: An end of the junction differs from the germline gene, which may be a read error. The rearrangement uses TRBV7-9 and TRBJ1-6, with 7 bases that match TRBD1. The germline CDR1 and CDR2 sequences are SEHNR and FQNEAQ (reference sequence). This CDR3 spans 14 amino acids. In DNA form, the CDR3 reads TGTACCAGCACCAGACAGGGTTCTAATTCACCCCTCCACTTT. It yields the protein CTSTRQGSNSPLHF.

The chain recombines TRBV6-1 with TRBJ2-7; D may be TRBD1 (6 bases). The CDR3 has 15 residues. Trimming stripped 2 bases from V and 3 bases from J, with 14 bases between. CDR1 MNHNS and CDR2 SASEGT come from the germline V gene. CDR3 protein: CASSEYAARGYEQYF. Here the CDR3 DNA reads TGTGCCAGCAGTGAATATGCGGCCAGGGGCTACGAGCAGTACTTC.

The chain has TRBV5-5 and TRBJ2-7; TRBD1 matches at 8 bases. J was trimmed by 2 bases and V by 4 bases; bases with no gene match: 5. CDR3 length equals 14 residues. Germline CDR1 reads SGHKS; CDR2 reads YYEKEE (reference sequence). CDR3 coding DNA: TGTGCCAGCAGCCCGGGACAGGACGCCTACGAGCAGTACTTC. It translates to CASSPGQDAYEQYF.

The rearrangement joins TRBV4-1 to TRBJ1-1, with a tentative D call TRBD1 (5 bases). The CDR3 spans 16 residues. Trimming removed 1 base from V and 6 bases from J, with 18 bases in between. The germline gives CDR1 MGHRA, CDR2 YSYEKL. The CDR3 sequence is CASSQGVRGAGAEAFF. CDR3 nucleotide sequence: TGCGCCAGCAGCCAAGGAGTCCGAGGGGCGGGGGCTGAAGCTTTCTTT.

CDR3 coding DNA: TGCGCCAGCAGCCAATCCGGGACAGGGGGCTACGAGCAGTACTTC. It yields the protein CASSQSGTGGYEQYF. The rearrangement links TRBV4-1 to TRBJ2-7; the match to TRBD1 covers 11 bases. The CDR3 is made up of 15 amino acids. The germline CDR1 and CDR2 sequences are MGHRA and YSYEKL. V shed 2 bases and J 3 bases; nucleotides not matched to a gene: 3.

This sequence joins TRBV10-3 and TRBJ1-1, with D uncertain. This CDR3 contains 13 residues. The germline V and J ends were trimmed by 10 bases and 1 base, with 13 bases remaining between them. Germline V CDR1 and CDR2: ENHRY, SYGVKD. CDR3 sequence reads: CATEDFSNTEAFF. The CDR3 DNA sequence: TGTGCCACCGAGGATTTTTCGAACACTGAAGCTTTCTTT.

The V and J genes are TRBV6-5 and TRBJ2-7; 7 bases are shared with TRBD2. The length of the CDR3 is 14 residues. V trimming: 5 bases; J trimming: 2 bases; junction bases outside the gene matches: 6. Germline CDR1 reads MNHEY; CDR2 reads SVGAGI. CDR3 sequence reads: CASSGEGPTYEQYF. In DNA form, the CDR3 reads TGTGCCAGCAGTGGGGAGGGGCCCACCTACGAGCAGTACTTC.

The CDR3 protein is CASSLFGGFGNSPLHF. The CDR3, as DNA: TGTGCCAGCAGCTTATTCGGGGGGTTTGGGAATTCACCCCTCCACTTT. The chain uses TRBV11-2 and TRBJ1-6; tentatively, D is TRBD1 (5 bases). V was shortened by 2 bases and J by 7 bases, with 15 bases between the two germline ends. This CDR3 has 16 residues. Per germline, CDR1 SGHAT and CDR2 FQNNGV. The full variable domain, with the rest looked up from reference TRBV11-2 and TRBJ1-6, is EAGVAQSPRYKIIEKRQSVAFWCNPISGHATLYWYQQILGQGPKLLIQFQNNGVVDDSQLPKDRFSAERLKGVDSTLKIQPAKLEDSAVYLCASSLFGGFGNSPLHFGNGTRLTVT.

V is TRBV4-1 and J is TRBJ2-7; 9 bases align to TRBD2. The germline V gene encodes CDR1 MGHRA and CDR2 YSYEKL. The CDR3 totals 22 residues. J gave up 0 bases and V 0 bases, and 21 bases lay outside the gene matches. For the CDR3, the DNA is TGCGCCAGCAGCCAAGATATTTTCGGGTTTCAAGCGGGGGGCAAAATCTCCTACGAGCAGTACTTC. Its translation: CASSQDIFGFQAGGKISYEQYF.

This clone appeared once. The chain couples TRBV28 to TRBJ1-1; 10 bases are a match to TRBD1. V was pared by 2 bases and J by 5 bases, with 5 bases of the junction left unmatched. Per germline, CDR1 MDHEN and CDR2 SYDVKM. The CDR3 is 15 residues long. CDR3 sequence (DNA): TGTGCCAGCAGTTTACGGACAGGGGGGTGGACTGAAGCTTTCTTT. Amino acid sequence: CASSLRTGGWTEAFF.

The chain employs TRBV18 and TRBJ2-7, with D hard to call. The CDR3 runs 15 residues. Germline CDR1 reads KGHSH; CDR2 reads LQKENI. V was shortened by 3 bases and J by 1 base, with 13 bases between the two germline ends. The CDR3 spells CASSPRLSGSYEQYF. As DNA, the CDR3 is TGTGCCAGCTCACCGCGTCTCTCCGGGTCCTACGAGCAGTACTTC.

The J gene is TRBJ1-1, the V gene TRBV13; the D is unclear. V was cut by 3 bases and J by 4 bases, with 6 bases left in between. The CDR3 consists of 12 residues. Germline V gene data show CDR1 as PRHDT and CDR2 as FYEKMQ (reference sequence). CDR3 region: CASSFAGTEAFF. The CDR3 region has the DNA TGTGCCAGCAGCTTCGCGGGCACTGAAGCTTTCTTT. Combining the CDR3 with reference TRBV13 and TRBJ1-1 gives the whole variable domain AAGVIQSPRHLIKEKRETATLKCYPIPRHDTVYWYQQGPGQDPQFLISFYEKMQSDKGSIPDRFSAQQFSDYHSELNMSSLELGDSALYFCASSFAGTEAFFGQGTRLTVV.

J is TRBJ1-3 and V is TRBV4-1, with TRBD1 as a possible D gene (5 bases). V lost 3 bases and J lost 4, with 10 bases in between. Germline V CDR1 and CDR2: MGHRA, YSYEKL. There are 14 residues in the CDR3. CDR3 residues: CASSQTAYGNTIYF. CDR3 DNA: TGCGCCAGCAGCCAGACAGCTTACGGAAACACCATATATTTT.

This chain connects TRBV6-1 to TRBJ2-7, with D possibly being TRBD2 (7 bases). Trimming cost V 7 bases and J 3 bases, with 19 bases left between them. The CDR3 has 15 amino acids. The germline CDR1 and CDR2 sequences are MNHNS and SASEGT. Here the CDR3 reads CASTPGGGGSYEQYF. The CDR3 DNA reads TGTGCCAGCACCCCAGGTGGGGGCGGGAGCTACGAGCAGTACTTC.

This clone was counted once. The rearrangement links TRBV19 to TRBJ1-6; the match to TRBD1 covers 9 bases. The CDR3 sequence is 17 residues long. CDR1 and CDR2 (germline): LNHDA, SQIVND (reference sequence). The V gene end was trimmed by 3 bases and the J gene end by 0 bases; junction bases not matched to a gene: 3. CDR3: CASSIGTGRSYNSPLHF. The CDR3 nucleotides read TGTGCCAGTAGTATCGGGACAGGGCGCTCCTATAATTCACCCCTCCACTTT.

V and J are TRBV19 and TRBJ1-2, with D possibly TRBD1 on 5 matching bases. Germline V gene lookup returns CDR1 LNHDA and CDR2 SQIVND (reference sequence). Trimming removed 7 bases from V and 4 bases from J, with 10 bases in between. This CDR3 is 12 amino acids long. CDR3 loop: CASNPGGYGYTF. The DNA for the CDR3 is TGTGCCAGTAATCCGGGGGGCTATGGCTACACCTTC.

The chain is built from TRBV5-1 and TRBJ2-1; 10 bases are a match to TRBD2. The CDR3 contains 14 residues. The trim removed 3 bases at V and 7 bases at J, leaving 4 bases unmatched. CDR1 is SGHRS and CDR2 is YFSETQ in the germline V gene. The CDR3 sequence is CASSSGTSENEQFF. The CDR3 DNA reads TGCGCCAGCAGCTCGGGGACTAGCGAGAATGAGCAGTTCTTC.

This clone was counted a few times. The rearrangement joins TRBV5-5 to TRBJ2-7; D is unresolved. The germline gives CDR1 SGHKS, CDR2 YYEKEE (reference sequence). Trimming shortened V by 0 bases and J by 6 bases, and 13 bases separated the two germline ends. CDR3 length equals 14 residues. CDR3 residues: CASSLVAVMAEQYF. The CDR3 bases are TGTGCCAGCAGCTTGGTTGCAGTTATGGCCGAGCAGTACTTC.

The chain employs TRBV19 and TRBJ2-7, with D uncertain. Trimming cost V 2 bases and J 1 base, with 12 bases left between them. Germline values: CDR1 LNHDA, CDR2 SQIVND (reference sequence). The CDR3 contains 15 residues. CDR3 sequence: CASSISVGTSYEQYF. The CDR3 nucleotides read TGTGCCAGTAGTATAAGCGTTGGCACTTCCTACGAGCAGTACTTC.